Listed below are T cell receptor beta chains from one sample, sequenced in a study of radiation and T cells in renal cell carcinoma. This table comes from immunoSEQ multiplex PCR, and its TCRdb copy is limited to in-frame clones, with some not included. The sample has more than 120,000 clones, around 88% seen once. This specimen consisted of blood, obtained from a patient whose treatment included radiotherapy and nephrectomy. These receptors all come from a woman in her forties or fifties with renal cell carcinoma. Each CDR3 is given with its conserved first and last residue. The D gene is left open where the match is weak. Clone size is given for some rows only: seen once, a few or many times, or a class if the clone is expanded.

J gene | D gene | clone size | V gene | CDR3 length | CDR3 DNA | CDR3 protein
TRBJ2-3 | . | . | TRBV19 | 13 | TGTGCCAGTAACTTTCGACAGGCAGATACGCAGTATTTT | CASNFRQADTQYF
TRBJ2-2 | . | . | TRBV28 | 14 | TGTGCCAGCAGTTTAGGTGCGGGCCCCGGGGAGCTGTTTTTT | CASSLGAGPGELFF
TRBJ2-7 | . | . | TRBV15 | 15 | TGTGCCACCAGCAGAGCACCGGGGGCCTCCTACGAGCAGTACTTC | CATSRAPGASYEQYF
TRBJ2-3 | . | . | TRBV9 | 15 | TGTGCCAGCAGCCCGGACGGGAGTACGACAGATACGCAGTATTTT | CASSPDGSTTDTQYF
TRBJ2-3 | . | . | TRBV10-3 | 13 | TGTGCCATCAGTAATGGACAGTCCGATACGCAGTATTTT | CAISNGQSDTQYF
TRBJ2-1 | TRBD2 | few | TRBV6-5 | 15 | TGTGCCAGCAGCGTCCTAGCGGGGGGGTACAATGAGCAGTTCTTC | CASSVLAGGYNEQFF
TRBJ2-7 | TRBD2 | . | TRBV19 | 14 | TGTGCCAGTAGTAGGGGGACTAGCGGGGGCGAGCAGTACTTC | CASSRGTSGGEQYF
TRBJ2-2 | . | . | TRBV10-1 | 14 | TGCGCCAGCAGTGACAGGTCGAACACCGGGGAGCTGTTTTTT | CASSDRSNTGELFF
TRBJ2-3 | . | . | TRBV6-1 | 14 | TGTGCCAGCAGGGGATTGGGAATGGCAGATACGCAGTATTTT | CASRGLGMADTQYF
TRBJ1-1 | . | . | TRBV28 | 15 | TGTGCCAGCAGCCGTTTTTCGGGGGCGGTCACTGAAGCTTTCTTT | CASSRFSGAVTEAFF
TRBJ2-2 | TRBD1 | . | TRBV28 | 16 | TGTGCCAGCACCACCGGGCAGGGGGTGGACACCGGGGAGCTGTTTTTT | CASTTGQGVDTGELFF
TRBJ1-6 | . | . | TRBV5-6 | 16 | TGTGCCAGCAGCCTGGGACCGGGAACATATAATTCACCCCTCCACTTT | CASSLGPGTYNSPLHF
TRBJ2-7 | . | once | TRBV9 | 13 | TGTGCCAGCAGCCCCCGGGTGTTGGACGAGCAGTACTTC | CASSPRVLDEQYF
TRBJ2-1 | . | . | TRBV7-2 | 15 | TGTGCCAGCAGCTTTAACTTGGGGTCCCACAATGAGCAGTTCTTC | CASSFNLGSHNEQFF
TRBJ1-2 | . | . | TRBV5-4 | 15 | TGTGCCAGCAGCTTGGGGGTGGGTAAATTGATTGGCTACACCTTC | CASSLGVGKLIGYTF
TRBJ1-2 | TRBD1 | . | TRBV29-1 | 14 | TGCAGCGTAACTCGGGACAGCGCTAACTATGGCTACACCTTC | CSVTRDSANYGYTF
TRBJ2-2 | TRBD1 | . | TRBV5-4 | 15 | TGTGCCAGCAGCTTGGACAGGGGGTCGGACGGGGAGCTGTTTTTT | CASSLDRGSDGELFF
TRBJ1-4 | . | . | TRBV6-1 | 15 | TGTGCCAGCAGTGAATCCACGGGGGATAATGAAAAACTGTTTTTT | CASSESTGDNEKLFF